This TCR beta chain was captured by sequencing in a study of identical twins. Whole-study results and caveats: For zero-insertion analyses, partial confounding could come from invariant MAIT and iNKT cells. A cross-sectional statistical analysis, not follow-up of the same donors, supported the conclusions.

Among all donors, each was a healthy Caucasian. TCRdb analysed the 5' RACE reads with MiXCR anew, one entry per CDR3 protein. The data hold a few hundred thousand distinct CDR3 sequences, with over 8.5% observed a single time. Trimming cost V 5 bases and J 1 base, with 12 bases left between them. The germline gives CDR1 SGHRS, CDR2 YFSETQ. The length of the CDR3 is 14 residues. This clonotype has just a few counts. The antigen is undetermined. These data were also reused for a study on yellow fever vaccine responses in identical twins. Turning to that study: Convergence reportedly seemed to mark part of the twins' vaccine T cell response, with personalization marking the rest.

J is TRBJ2-5 and V is TRBV5-1; tentatively, D is TRBD1 (5 bases). Specimen: PBMCs. This receptor was obtained from a young woman in good health. As DNA, the CDR3 is TGCGCCAGCAGATCTGACAGTTTCCAAGAGACCCAGTACTTC. It translates to CASRSDSFQETQYF.